The 31 T cell receptor beta chains below all came from one sample that was sequenced in a study of human T cells and chemical hapten exposure. In TCRdb, the RACE reads were re-called with MiXCR into one record per CDR3 protein. The data contain approximately 350,000 distinct CDR3 sequences, under 9% of them seen just once; the ten biggest clones take up less than 10%. Time point here: patch test 1, 2 weeks after DPC sensitization. This sample's treatment: therapeutic diphenylcyclopropenone sensitization with weekly scalp DPC. Sequences were derived from whole blood, sampled in connection with sensitization to the hapten diphenylcyclopropenone (DPC). These receptors were taken from a woman aged 18-35 years with alopecia areata. Some clones in this sample may be carry-over from other donors' samples.

In this sample, this clonotype turned up many times. J is TRBJ2-4 and V is TRBV5-1; the D is unclear. V lost 4 bases, J lost 3 bases, and 11 bases lay in between. CDR1 and CDR2 from the germline V gene are SGHRS and YFSETQ. CDR3 length: 14 residues. CDR3 sequence: CASSLGRIKNIQYF. Written as DNA, the CDR3 is TGCGCCAGCAGCCTTGGACGTATCAAAAACATTCAGTACTTC.

This clonotype was counted only a few times. This chain joins TRBV6-6 and TRBJ1-1; tentatively, D is TRBD1 (5 bases). The CDR3 spans 13 residues. CDR1 and CDR2 (germline): MNHNY, SVGAGI (reference sequence). V was shortened by 7 bases and J by 4 bases, with 13 bases between the two germline ends. CDR3 region: CASIRNGGTEAFF. The CDR3 nucleotides read TGTGCCAGCATTAGGAACGGGGGCACTGAAGCTTTCTTT.

This clonotype was counted many times. This chain links TRBV12-5 with TRBJ2-7; D is possibly TRBD1 (6 bases). Germline assignment: CDR1 LGHNT and CDR2 FRNRAP. The V gene lost 5 bases and the J gene lost 3 bases, with 23 bases spanning the gap. CDR3 length equals 17 residues. This CDR3 reads CASGPANDRLSCYEQYF. The CDR3 region has the DNA TGTGCTAGTGGTCCAGCTAATGACAGGCTAAGCTGCTACGAGCAGTACTTC.

The chain combines TRBV14 with TRBJ2-3; D ambiguous. The length of the CDR3 is 14 residues. Looked up from germline, CDR1 is SGHDN and CDR2 is FVKESK. Between the trimmed V and J ends, which lost 4 bases and 0 bases, there was a span of 8 bases. CDR3 bases: TGTGCCAGCAGCCCCTTACCGAGCACAGATACGCAGTATTTT. Its protein is CASSPLPSTDTQYF.

This clonotype has more than one count but fewer than ten. The V gene is TRBV6-2 or TRBV6-3, the J gene TRBJ1-1; no clear D gene. Germline V gene data show CDR1 as MNHEY and CDR2 as SVGEGT. CDR3 size: 13 residues. Trimming cost V 6 bases and J 3 bases, with 11 bases left between them. The CDR3 sequence is CASSPPYYTEAFF. In DNA, the CDR3 is TGTGCCAGCAGCCCGCCATATTACACTGAAGCTTTCTTT.

The sample holds many counts of this clonotype. This rearrangement joins TRBV10-3 to TRBJ2-7, with D perhaps TRBD1 (6 bases). Germline CDR1 and CDR2: ENHRY and SYGVKD. CDR3 length equals 16 residues. Trimming left V 3 bases short and J 2 bases short, with 17 bases between. The CDR3 spells CAISDSEGVSTYEQYF. As DNA, the CDR3 is TGTGCCATCAGTGACTCCGAGGGGGTCTCGACCTACGAGCAGTACTTC.

This clonotype occurred a few times. The chain carries TRBV7-2 and TRBJ2-5; 13 nucleotides match TRBD2. The CDR3 spans 17 residues. Germline values: CDR1 SGHTA, CDR2 FQGNSA. J gave up 1 base and V 7 bases, and 9 bases lay outside the gene matches. This chain's CDR3 is CASTRGLAGETQETQYF. CDR3 sequence (DNA): TGTGCCAGCACCAGAGGACTAGCGGGGGAGACCCAAGAGACCCAGTACTTC.

This clonotype has at least ten counts. The chain recombines TRBV11-2 with TRBJ2-5; the D is unclear. The CDR3 has 12 amino acids. CDR1 and CDR2 from the germline V gene are SGHAT and FQNNGV. Trimming shortened V by 1 base and J by 5 bases, and 5 bases separated the two germline ends. CDR3 DNA: TGTGCCAGCAGCTTAGTAGAGGAGACCCAGTACTTC. It yields the protein CASSLVEETQYF.

This clonotype was seen a few times. This chain connects TRBV5-1 to TRBJ1-4, with TRBD1 identical over 8 bases. Germline V gene data show CDR1 as SGHRS and CDR2 as YFSETQ. CDR3 size: 14 residues. The junction had 6 bases not matched to a gene; V was cut back by 4 bases and J by 7 bases. The CDR3 nucleotides read TGCGCCAGCAGCCGAACAGGGGGAAGTGAAAAACTGTTTTTT. Amino acid sequence: CASSRTGGSEKLFF. Together with reference TRBV5-1 and TRBJ1-4, the CDR3 gives the full variable domain: KAGVTQTPRYLIKTRGQQVTLSCSPISGHRSVSWYQQTPGQGLQFLFEYFSETQRNKGNFPGRFSGRQFSNSRSEMNVSTLELGDSALYLCASSRTGGSEKLFFGSGTQLSVL.

This clonotype was found many times. The V gene is TRBV10-3, the J gene TRBJ2-3; 8 bases line up with TRBD2. The CDR3 loop spans 13 amino acids. After removal of 6 bases from V and 4 bases from J, the junction contained 3 bases not matched to a gene. Germline loops: CDR1 ENHRY, CDR2 SYGVKD. CDR3 region: CAISPGGADTQYF. For the CDR3, the DNA is TGTGCCATCAGCCCCGGGGGGGCAGATACGCAGTATTTT.

This clonotype was seen a handful of times. This chain links TRBV20-1 with TRBJ2-7, with 10 bases aligning to TRBD1. Looked up from germline, CDR1 is DFQATT and CDR2 is SNEGSKA (reference sequence). The ends lost 4 bases at V and 5 bases at J; junction bases unmatched: 11. This CDR3 is 15 amino acids long. CDR3 in DNA: TGCAGTGCTACGGCGAGGGACAGGGGACGAGACGAGCAGTACTTC. It is translated as CSATARDRGRDEQYF.

This clonotype was seen at least ten times. V usage is TRBV27 and J usage is TRBJ2-3; TRBD2 might be the D (7 bases). CDR1 MNHEY and CDR2 SMNVEV come from the germline V gene (reference sequence). V lost 2 bases to trimming and J lost 2 bases, with 14 bases between them. The CDR3 extends over 16 amino acids. Written as DNA, the CDR3 is TGTGCCAGCAGTTTAAGATGGCGGGGGCCCACAGATACGCAGTATTTT. As protein: CASSLRWRGPTDTQYF.

This chain joins TRBV14 and TRBJ1-2; TRBD1 aligns across 8 bases. The CDR3 length is 17 residues. With 0 bases clipped from V and 4 bases from J, the junction kept 10 bases outside the gene matches. CDR1 is SGHDN, CDR2 FVKESK, per germline. The chain's CDR3 is CASSQDVFGTGPYGYTF. For the CDR3, the DNA is TGTGCCAGCAGCCAAGATGTTTTCGGGACAGGCCCCTATGGCTACACCTTC.

This clonotype was counted many times. The chain is built from TRBV6-2 or TRBV6-3 and TRBJ1-5; perhaps TRBD1 as D (6 bases). CDR1 MNHEY and CDR2 SVGEGT come from the germline V gene. This CDR3 spans 13 amino acids. Trimming took 5 bases from V and 5 from J, leaving 10 bases between them. This CDR3 reads CASSQGIYQPQHF. CDR3 nucleotides: TGTGCCAGCAGTCAGGGGATTTATCAGCCCCAGCATTTT.

This clonotype occurred many times. J is TRBJ2-5 and V is TRBV7-9, with 9 bases that match TRBD1. Losses at the gene ends were 5 bases for V and 0 bases for J; bases not matched to a gene: 7. There are 16 residues in the CDR3. Germline assignment: CDR1 SEHNR and CDR2 FQNEAQ (reference sequence). CDR3 loop: CASSRGTGSYQETQYF. The CDR3 nucleotides are TGTGCCAGCAGCCGGGGGACAGGGTCGTACCAAGAGACCCAGTACTTC.

This clonotype was recorded many times. J is TRBJ1-1 and V is TRBV27; D may be TRBD1 (6 bases). The CDR3 has 13 amino acids. Trimming removed 0 bases from V and 10 bases from J, with 12 bases in between. Germline V lookup: CDR1 MNHEY, CDR2 SMNVEV (reference sequence). This CDR3 reads CASSLSQGLVAFF. The CDR3 nucleotides are TGTGCCAGCAGTTTATCGCAGGGGCTAGTAGCTTTCTTT.

This clonotype showed up just a few times. This chain uses TRBV6-6 with TRBJ2-3; 8 nucleotides match TRBD2. Germline lookup yields CDR1 MNHNY and CDR2 SVGAGI (reference sequence). Trimming cost V 2 bases and J 6 bases; bases outside gene matches: 1. The CDR3 runs 13 residues. The CDR3 bases are TGTGCCAGCAGTTACGCTAGCGGGGATACGCAGTATTTT. Translation gives CASSYASGDTQYF.

This clonotype was seen a few times. The V and J genes are TRBV6-6 and TRBJ1-4; no definite D call. The CDR3 is 13 amino acids. Trimming removed 4 bases from V and 8 bases from J, with 11 bases in between. In germline, CDR1 is MNHNY, CDR2 SVGAGI (reference sequence). CDR3: CASSSRSREKLFF. The DNA for the CDR3 is TGTGCCAGCAGTTCCAGGAGTAGAGAAAAACTGTTTTTT.

This clonotype was observed a few times. This chain connects TRBV11-1 to TRBJ2-1; the D is unclear. The germline CDR1 and CDR2 sequences are SGHAT and FQDESV (reference sequence). Trimming took 2 bases from V and 0 from J, leaving 11 bases between them. The CDR3 consists of 16 residues. The DNA of the CDR3 is TGTGCCAGCAGCTTAAAAGGTCTTAGCTCCTACAATGAGCAGTTCTTC. The encoded protein is CASSLKGLSSYNEQFF.

The sample holds many counts of this clonotype. The chain carries TRBV29-1 and TRBJ1-3; D uncertain. CDR3 length equals 13 residues. Between the trimmed V and J ends, which lost 5 bases and 3 bases, there was a span of 11 bases. Looked up from germline, CDR1 is SQVTM and CDR2 is ANQGSEA. CDR3 in DNA: TGCAGCGTTTTGGAAGGAAGTGGAAACACCATATATTTT. It encodes CSVLEGSGNTIYF.

This clonotype was found many times. The rearrangement links TRBV20-1 to TRBJ2-1; D perhaps matches TRBD2 (6 bases). The CDR3 runs to 13 residues. The germline V gene has CDR1 DFQATT and CDR2 SNEGSKA (reference sequence). The V end was cut by 5 bases, the J end by 9 bases, with 17 bases between. The DNA of the CDR3 is TGCAGTGCTGGATCGGTAGTGCGGGGTGAGCAGTTCTTC. Translating gives CSAGSVVRGEQFF.

This clonotype has ten or more counts. The chain recombines TRBV12-3 or TRBV12-4 with TRBJ2-1, with D hard to call. This CDR3 has 12 amino acids. V lost 5 bases and J 4 bases, leaving 6 bases between the germline ends. CDR3 DNA sequence: TGTGCCAGCAGTCCTCAATACAATGAGCAGTTCTTC. It codes for CASSPQYNEQFF.

There are a few counts of this clonotype. J is TRBJ1-6 and V is TRBV5-5, with 7 bases that match TRBD1. From germline, CDR1 is SGHKS and CDR2 YYEKEE (reference sequence). CDR3 length: 15 amino acids. After removal of 2 bases from V and 7 bases from J, the junction contained 6 bases not matched to a gene. CDR3 coding DNA: TGTGCCAGCAGCTTAAGAGACAGGGCAAATTCACCCCTCCACTTT. Translated, it gives CASSLRDRANSPLHF.

This clonotype was detected only a few times. The rearrangement links TRBV20-1 to TRBJ2-1; 9 bases agree with TRBD2. Looked up from germline, CDR1 is DFQATT and CDR2 is SNEGSKA (reference sequence). With 5 bases clipped from V and 3 bases from J, the junction kept 8 bases outside the gene matches. The CDR3 sequence is 15 residues long. CDR3 region: CSAPNPSGDYNEQFF. The CDR3 region has the DNA TGCAGTGCTCCAAACCCTAGCGGGGACTACAATGAGCAGTTCTTC.

This clonotype was counted between two and nine times. The chain combines TRBV7-3 with TRBJ2-7, with D possibly called TRBD1 or TRBD2 (5 bases each). The CDR3 loop spans 15 amino acids. Between the trimmed V and J ends, which lost 4 bases and 2 bases, there was a span of 15 bases. Germline CDR1 reads SGHTA; CDR2 reads FQGTGA. The CDR3: CASSWQGTDAYEQYF. The CDR3, as DNA: TGTGCCAGCAGCTGGCAAGGGACGGACGCCTACGAGCAGTACTTC. Full variable domain (rest looked up from reference TRBV7-3 and TRBJ2-7): GAGVSQTPSNKVTEKGKYVELRCDPISGHTALYWYRQSLGQGPEFLIYFQGTGAADDSGLPNDRFFAVRPEGSVSTLKIQRTERGDSAVYLCASSWQGTDAYEQYFGPGTRLTVT.

The J gene is TRBJ1-3, the V gene TRBV6-1, with D unresolved. The ends were cut back, 6 bases at V and 1 base at J, with 10 bases in the middle. Germline V gives CDR1 MNHNS, CDR2 SASEGT. This CDR3 contains 14 residues. CDR3 residues: CASRPAGSGNTIYF. CDR3 nucleotide sequence: TGTGCCAGCAGGCCCGCGGGTTCTGGAAACACCATATATTTT.

A note on this clonotype: Being one base from a much bigger clone, this may be a read error. The chain joins TRBV12-3 or TRBV12-4 to TRBJ2-2; the match to TRBD2 covers 7 bases. This CDR3 has 17 residues. CDR3 region: CASSLRSGALNTVELFF. The CDR3 region has the DNA TGTGCCAGCAGTTTACGGAGCGGGGCGTTGAACACCGTGGAGCTGTTTTTT.

The rearrangement uses TRBV7-9 and TRBJ1-1, with TRBD1 as a possible D gene (6 bases). The CDR3 is 14 residues long. Germline-derived CDR1 and CDR2 are SEHNR and FQNEAQ (reference sequence). The V gene lost 3 bases and the J gene lost 3 bases, with 11 bases spanning the gap. CDR3 protein: CASSFGQTHTEAFF. CDR3 sequence (DNA): TGTGCCAGCAGCTTCGGACAGACACACACTGAAGCTTTCTTT.

This clonotype was counted only a few times. The V gene is TRBV15, the J gene TRBJ1-2; tentatively, D is TRBD1 (5 bases). Germline values: CDR1 LNHNV, CDR2 YYDKDF (reference sequence). Trimming pared 2 bases from V and 2 bases from J, leaving 12 bases between. This CDR3 is 15 amino acids long. CDR3 in DNA: TGTGCCACCAGCAGACCCGACGGACAAAACTATGGCTACACCTTC. Translating gives CATSRPDGQNYGYTF.

The V gene is TRBV3-1, the J gene TRBJ2-2; 9 bases align to TRBD2. The V gene's germline CDR1 is LGHDT and CDR2 YNNKEL (reference sequence). The CDR3 totals 15 residues. The J segment lost 6 bases and the V segment lost 4 bases, leaving 6 bases of the junction unmatched. CDR3 sequence reads: CASSLSSGVSGELFF. In DNA, the CDR3 is TGTGCCAGCAGCCTGTCTAGCGGGGTTTCCGGGGAGCTGTTTTTT.

This clonotype was recorded many times. The V and J genes are TRBV6-2 or TRBV6-3 and TRBJ1-6; 8 bases align to TRBD1. V was pared by 5 bases and J by 10 bases, with 10 bases of the junction left unmatched. Per germline, CDR1 MNHEY and CDR2 SVGEGT. This CDR3 has 15 amino acids. Here the CDR3 DNA reads TGTGCCAGCAGTCGTAACGGACAGGGCGGATCACCCCTCCACTTT. It codes for CASSRNGQGGSPLHF.